This T cell receptor beta chain was retrieved from a study of CD8 T cells in Susac syndrome. Points from the study as a whole: The study admitted that it had a relatively small number of individuals in its TCR sequencing and HLA analysis.

Negative isolation was used for CD8+ and CD4+ T cells and FACS enrichment for TEMRA cells. Concerning this clonotype itself: The antigen remains undetermined.

Reverse transcription of about 0.5 to 1 ug RNA used random hexamers. The authors amplified TCR beta CDR3 across 54 Vbeta and 13 Jbeta using immunoSEQ multiplex PCR. Each CDR3 protein gets one entry after TCRdb re-called the immunoSEQ multiplex PCR reads with MiXCR. The profile covers just over 150,000 distinct CDR3 sequences, with around 96% appearing a single time and about 0.21% taken by the ten largest. The CDR3 loop spans 14 amino acids. Trimming removed 3 bases from V and 4 bases from J; junction bases left unmatched: 1. CDR1 and CDR2 from the germline V gene are KGHDR and SFDVKD. The rearrangement joins TRBV24-1 to TRBJ2-1, with 8 bases lining up with TRBD1. The sequenced sample consisted of CD8+ T cells from PBMCs. This receptor was obtained from a human donor with multiple sclerosis. The CDR3 nucleotides are TGTGCCACCAGTGATCGGGACAGGTACAATGAGCAGTTCTTC. Its translation: CATSDRDRYNEQFF.